The 25 T cell receptor beta chains below all came from one sample that was sequenced in a study of blood T cell repertoires in COVID-19. The method was immunoSEQ multiplex PCR; TCRdb's version includes in-frame clones alone and lacks a portion of them. The sample includes tens of thousands of clones, about 87% of them seen just once. Sequenced sample: peripheral blood. The receptors here all came from an older man with acute or convalescent COVID-19.

The V call is TRBV6-1, the J call TRBJ1-5; D is unclear. The germline gives CDR1 MNHNS, CDR2 SASEGT. Trimming removed 3 bases from V and 3 bases from J, with 15 bases in between. This CDR3 is 16 amino acids long. The CDR3 DNA follows: TGTGCCAGCAGTGAGGGTCCCCCCCTAGCCAATCAGCCCCAGCATTTT. This codes for CASSEGPPLANQPQHF.

This chain connects TRBV6-6 to TRBJ1-5; TRBD1 aligns across 7 bases. Germline CDR1 and CDR2: MNHNY and SVGAGI (reference sequence). There are 13 residues in the CDR3. V shed 9 bases, J shed 5 bases, and the junction held 7 bases outside the gene matches. In nucleotides, the CDR3 is TGTGCCAGTGGGGGACAGAAGCATCAGCCCCAGCATTTT. Translation gives CASGGQKHQPQHF.

Only a few counts were recorded for this clone. The CDR3 region has the DNA TGTGCTAGTGCCCCACGAGCGGCATCGGGAGGTGAGCAGTACTTC. Amino acids: CASAPRAASGGEQYF. The V call is TRBV12-5, the J call TRBJ2-7; 7 positions agree with TRBD2. V trimming: 7 bases; J trimming: 7 bases; junction bases outside the gene matches: 16. The germline V gene encodes CDR1 LGHNT and CDR2 FRNRAP. This CDR3 region has 15 residues.

The sample holds a few counts of this clone. The rearrangement uses TRBV6-5 and TRBJ2-7, with TRBD1 as a possible D gene (6 bases). Germline V lookup: CDR1 MNHEY, CDR2 SVGAGI. The length of the CDR3 is 14 residues. V was trimmed by 1 base and J by 2 bases, leaving 9 bases between them. CDR3: CASSYFRGTYEQYF. DNA for the CDR3: TGTGCCAGCAGTTACTTCAGGGGAACCTACGAGCAGTACTTC.

The J gene is TRBJ2-5, the V gene TRBV6-2 or TRBV6-3, with TRBD1 as a possible D gene (5 bases). V was pared by 5 bases and J by 5 bases, with 15 bases between. The V gene's germline CDR1 is MNHEY and CDR2 SVGEGT. The CDR3 length is 14 residues. The CDR3: CASSLPDMGETQYF. The CDR3, as DNA: TGTGCCAGCAGTCTCCCGGACATGGGGGAGACCCAGTACTTC.

The chain recombines TRBV6-2 or TRBV6-3 with TRBJ2-1; TRBD2 matches at 8 bases. The CDR3 spans 14 residues. V lost 5 bases to trimming and J lost 7 bases; unmatched junction nucleotides: 7. Germline loops: CDR1 MNHEY, CDR2 SVGEGT. The CDR3 bases are TGTGCCAGCAGTACTAGCGGAGGAGGGAATGAGCAGTTCTTC. The encoded protein is CASSTSGGGNEQFF.

The chain uses TRBV20-1 and TRBJ2-3; no reliable D call. CDR1 is DFQATT, CDR2 SNEGSKA, per germline (reference sequence). There are 14 residues in the CDR3. V was cut by 3 bases and J by 0 bases, with 10 bases left in between. The CDR3 here is CSASPALSTDTQYF. CDR3 coding DNA: TGCAGTGCTAGTCCCGCCCTAAGCACAGATACGCAGTATTTT.

In this sample, this clone turned up once. This chain joins TRBV13 and TRBJ1-4; TRBD1 matches 7 bases. The CDR3 is 15 amino acids. Germline V lookup: CDR1 PRHDT, CDR2 FYEKMQ (reference sequence). The junction had 8 bases not matched to a gene; V was cut back by 5 bases and J by 5 bases. The CDR3 sequence is CASSRRGQTNEKLFF. CDR3 DNA: TGTGCCAGCAGCCGCAGGGGACAGACGAATGAAAAACTGTTTTTT.

This clone occurred once. This CDR3 is CASSISGQRNEKLFF. CDR3 sequence (DNA): TGCGCCAGCAGCATCTCGGGACAGAGAAATGAAAAACTGTTTTTT. The rearrangement joins TRBV5-1 to TRBJ1-4; 7 bases fit TRBD1. From germline, CDR1 is SGHRS and CDR2 YFSETQ. CDR3 length: 15 residues. V lost 4 bases and J lost 5; bases outside the gene matches: 8.

The chain combines TRBV24-1 with TRBJ1-4; a weak D match, TRBD1 (5 bases). Germline CDR1 reads KGHDR; CDR2 reads SFDVKD. The CDR3 sequence is 14 residues long. The V gene lost 2 bases and the J gene lost 11 bases, with 14 bases spanning the gap. CDR3 sequence: CATSDSKNQGKLFF. CDR3 in DNA: TGTGCCACCAGTGATTCTAAAAATCAGGGTAAACTGTTTTTT.

The chain combines TRBV5-6 with TRBJ2-1; 9 nucleotides match TRBD2. The trim removed 3 bases at V and 6 bases at J, leaving 10 bases unmatched. This CDR3 has 16 residues. Germline-derived CDR1 and CDR2 are SGHDT and YYEEEE. In DNA form, the CDR3 reads TGTGCCAGCAGCTGGGGACTAGCCCCGTCTCGCAATGAGCAGTTCTTC. Translating gives CASSWGLAPSRNEQFF.

The chain couples TRBV1 to TRBJ2-6; TRBD2, the D gene given by the table, was not confirmed from the DNA. TRBV1 is shown as a pseudogene. This CDR3 spans 17 amino acids. The CDR3 sequence is CTSSQVRAGGGANVLTF. In nucleotides, the CDR3 is TGCACCAGCAGCCAAGTTAGGGCGGGGGGCGGGGCCAACGTCCTGACTTTC.

The chain links TRBV5-6 to TRBJ1-1; D may be TRBD1 (5 bases). CDR1 and CDR2 from the germline V gene are SGHDT and YYEEEE. Trimming shortened V by 2 bases and J by 7 bases, and 15 bases separated the two germline ends. This CDR3 spans 14 amino acids. The CDR3 DNA sequence: TGTGCCAGCAGCTTCGGGAGGGGTAGGAGTGAAGCTTTCTTT. Translated: CASSFGRGRSEAFF.

The chain has TRBV7-8 and TRBJ1-2, with 10 nucleotides matching TRBD1. The CDR3 covers 16 residues. CDR1 is SGHVS and CDR2 is FQNEAQ in the germline V gene. Unmatched junction bases numbered 13, after V lost 4 bases and J lost 8 bases. The CDR3: CASSWVPGQGLKGYTF. The CDR3 DNA sequence: TGTGCCAGCAGCTGGGTCCCGGGACAGGGGCTGAAAGGCTACACCTTC.

The chain is built from TRBV19 and TRBJ1-5, with D perhaps matching TRBD1 (6 bases). V was cut by 1 base and J by 1 base, with 8 bases left in between. The CDR3 sequence is 15 residues long. Germline V gives CDR1 LNHDA, CDR2 SQIVND (reference sequence). The CDR3 bases are TGTGCCAGTAGTATAGTAGGACAGAGCAATCAGCCCCAGCATTTT. It encodes CASSIVGQSNQPQHF.

The rearrangement links TRBV6-5 to TRBJ1-6; 10 nucleotides line up with TRBD1. Germline V CDR1 and CDR2: MNHEY, SVGAGI. After removal of 5 bases from V and 10 bases from J, the junction contained 5 bases not matched to a gene. This CDR3 has 14 amino acids. The CDR3 spells CASSPGQGWSPLHF. CDR3 sequence (DNA): TGTGCCAGCAGTCCGGGACAGGGGTGGTCACCCCTCCACTTT.

This chain connects TRBV9 to TRBJ2-1; 7 bases map to TRBD1. Germline CDR1 SGDLS, CDR2 YYNGEE. CDR3 size: 16 residues. V dropped 3 bases and J dropped 5; count of bases not matched to a gene: 11. CDR3 sequence (DNA): TGTGCCAGCAGCGCCTATGCGGACAGGTCCAACAATGAGCAGTTCTTC. It yields the protein CASSAYADRSNNEQFF.

The chain recombines TRBV19 with TRBJ1-2; no clear D gene. Trimming took 0 bases from V and 2 from J, leaving 10 bases between them. The CDR3 is made up of 15 amino acids. From germline, CDR1 is LNHDA and CDR2 SQIVND (reference sequence). The CDR3 loop reads CASSIELTLNYGYTF. CDR3 nucleotide sequence: TGTGCCAGTAGTATAGAACTTACCTTAAACTATGGCTACACCTTC.

The rearrangement uses TRBV9 and TRBJ1-2; D is uncertain. Germline CDR1 reads SGDLS; CDR2 reads YYNGEE. Trimming took 0 bases from V and 7 from J, leaving 10 bases between them. This CDR3 comprises 13 residues. The CDR3 sequence is CASSVASGFGYTF. The CDR3 bases are TGTGCCAGCAGCGTAGCTTCGGGGTTTGGCTACACCTTC.

This rearrangement joins TRBV5-1 to TRBJ2-7; TRBD1 matches at 9 bases. CDR3 length: 17 residues. Germline CDR1 SGHRS, CDR2 YFSETQ. V was pared by 4 bases and J by 4 bases, with 15 bases of the junction left unmatched. Written as DNA, the CDR3 is TGCGCCAGCAGCACACCGACCGTTGGGACAGGGTATTACGAGCAGTACTTC. The encoded protein is CASSTPTVGTGYYEQYF.

The chain joins TRBV4-3 to TRBJ1-4, with a tentative D call TRBD1 (5 bases). The CDR3 runs 17 residues. The V gene's germline CDR1 is LGHNA and CDR2 YSLEER. V was cut by 0 bases and J by 0 bases, with 11 bases left in between. The CDR3 is CASSQEPQGATNEKLFF. CDR3 DNA sequence: TGCGCCAGCAGCCAAGAACCCCAGGGTGCAACTAATGAAAAACTGTTTTTT.

The gene calls are TRBV30 and TRBJ2-1, with TRBD2 as a possible D gene (5 bases). Germline CDR1 reads GTSNPN; CDR2 reads SVGIG (reference sequence). Between the trimmed V and J ends, which lost 0 bases and 1 base, there was a span of 10 bases. The CDR3 extends over 15 amino acids. The CDR3 bases are TGTGCCTGGAGTGTAGCTAGCAGATCCTACAATGAGCAGTTCTTC. It yields the protein CAWSVASRSYNEQFF.

This chain's CDR3 is CASSQDEGLAGARADTQYF. In DNA form, the CDR3 reads TGCGCCAGCAGCCAAGATGAGGGACTAGCGGGGGCTCGTGCAGATACGCAGTATTTT. This rearrangement joins TRBV4-1 to TRBJ2-3; 14 positions match TRBD2. This CDR3 is built from 19 residues. The V segment lost 0 bases and the J segment 4 bases; nucleotides outside the gene matches: 9. The germline CDR1 and CDR2 sequences are MGHRA and YSYEKL.

The J gene is TRBJ1-2, the V gene TRBV19; TRBD1 matches 8 bases. Trimming at V came to 7 bases and at J to 11 bases, leaving 18 bases not matched to a gene. This CDR3 spans 15 amino acids. The germline V gene has CDR1 LNHDA and CDR2 SQIVND (reference sequence). CDR3 residues: CASTPRPAGGDRYTF. CDR3 sequence (DNA): TGTGCCAGTACCCCACGTCCGGCAGGGGGCGATAGATACACCTTC.

The chain employs TRBV28 and TRBJ2-7; 10 nucleotides agree with TRBD1. Germline CDR1 MDHEN, CDR2 SYDVKM. The CDR3 runs to 13 residues. CDR3 sequence reads: CASSLDRGYAQAV. The CDR3 nucleotides are TGTGCCAGCAGTTTGGACAGGGGGTATGCTCAAGCAGTC.